The T cell receptor beta chain described here comes from a study of OX40 agonist ivuxolimab in advanced cancers. At the level of the study: Every patient in dose escalation had hepatocellular carcinoma, melanoma, renal cell or head and neck cancer.

Per germline, CDR1 MDHEN and CDR2 SYDVKM. This CDR3 comprises 13 residues. V lost 8 bases and J 2 bases, leaving 12 bases between the germline ends. The data were produced by immunoSEQ multiplex PCR, yet TCRdb's version contains in-frame clones alone and is incomplete. The sample yields 55,000 to 80,000 clones, about 85% seen once. Sequenced material: CD4+ or CD8+ T cells sorted from blood, taken in a trial of the OX40 agonist ivuxolimab. The TCR comes from an adult with an advanced solid tumor such as melanoma, head and neck, liver or kidney cancer. The chain is built from TRBV28 and TRBJ2-5; D unresolved. The CDR3, as DNA: TGTGCCAGCCTCGGCACGAGGCAAGAGACCCAGTACTTC. Amino acid sequence: CASLGTRQETQYF.